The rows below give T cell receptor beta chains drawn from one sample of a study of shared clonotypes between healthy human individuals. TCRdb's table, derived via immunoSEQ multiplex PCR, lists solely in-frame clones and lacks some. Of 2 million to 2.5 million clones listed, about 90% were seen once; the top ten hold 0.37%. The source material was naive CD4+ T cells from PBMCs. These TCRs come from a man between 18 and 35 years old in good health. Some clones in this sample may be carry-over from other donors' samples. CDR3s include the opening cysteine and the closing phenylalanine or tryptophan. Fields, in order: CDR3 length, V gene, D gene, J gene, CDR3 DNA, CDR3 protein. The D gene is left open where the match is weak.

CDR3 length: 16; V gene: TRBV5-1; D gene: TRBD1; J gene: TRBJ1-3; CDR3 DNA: TGCGCCAGCAGCGTGACAGGGAGCGGCTCTGGAAACACCATATATTTT; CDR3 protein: CASSVTGSGSGNTIYF
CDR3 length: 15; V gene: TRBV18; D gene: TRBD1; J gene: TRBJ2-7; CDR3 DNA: TGTGCCAGCTCCCCCACAGGGGGCCCCTCCTACGAGCAGTACTTC; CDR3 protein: CASSPTGGPSYEQYF
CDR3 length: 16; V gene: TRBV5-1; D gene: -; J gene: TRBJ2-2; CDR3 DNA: TGCGCCAGCAGCTTGTCATCCAGCTCGAACACCGGGGAGCTGTTTTTT; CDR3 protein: CASSLSSSSNTGELFF
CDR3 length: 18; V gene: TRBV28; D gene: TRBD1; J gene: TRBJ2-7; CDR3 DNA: TGTGCCAGCAGTTTAGACGGAAGTGGGACAGGGGGCTTATACGAGCAGTACTTC; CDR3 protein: CASSLDGSGTGGLYEQYF
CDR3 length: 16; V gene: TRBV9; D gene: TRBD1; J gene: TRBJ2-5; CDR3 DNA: TGTGCCAGCAGCGTCCCCCCCGGGACAGGGATTGAGACCCAGTACTTC; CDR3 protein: CASSVPPGTGIETQYF
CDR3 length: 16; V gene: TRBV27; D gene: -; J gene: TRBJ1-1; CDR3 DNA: TGTGCCAGCAGTTTATATGGACAGACAAGGAACACTGAAGCTTTCTTT; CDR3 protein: CASSLYGQTRNTEAFF
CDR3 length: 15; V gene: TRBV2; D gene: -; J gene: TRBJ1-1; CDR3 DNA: TGTGCCAGCAGTGAGAAGGGACACGGTGGCACTGAAGCTTTCTTT; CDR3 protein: CASSEKGHGGTEAFF
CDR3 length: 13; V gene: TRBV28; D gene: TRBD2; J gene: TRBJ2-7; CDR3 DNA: TGTGCCAGCATCCCGGGACTAGCGAGGGAGCAGTACTTC; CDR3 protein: CASIPGLAREQYF
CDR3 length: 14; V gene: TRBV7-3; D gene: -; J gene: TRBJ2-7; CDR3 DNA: TGTGCCAGCAGCGGCACGGGACAATCTGCCGAGCAGTACTTC; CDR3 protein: CASSGTGQSAEQYF
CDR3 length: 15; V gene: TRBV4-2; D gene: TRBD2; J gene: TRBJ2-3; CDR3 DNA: TGTGCCAGCAACTACGGTTGGGAGGGCGCAGATACGCAGTATTTT; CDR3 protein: CASNYGWEGADTQYF